This TCR beta chain was captured in a study of CD4 T cells in relation to SARS-CoV-2 and coronaviruses. Only in-frame clones appear in the TCRdb table, and some are missing; sequencing was by immunoSEQ multiplex PCR. Of 60,000 to 75,000 clones in the sample, 93% were seen once. General study points: Culture-expanded clones reflect memory recall rather than primary priming during culture. Crossreactive clones expanded significantly less to SARS-CoV-2 than monoreactive clones.

As for this clone: Its antigen is as yet unknown.

This CDR3 has 11 amino acids. V dropped 6 bases and J dropped 8 bases, with 7 bases sitting between them. Germline V lookup: CDR1 SNHLY, CDR2 FYNNEI. Before the COVID-19 pandemic, during about 2011-2019, CD4+ T cells were taken from unexposed donors. The receptor's source is a human donor in good health. This chain uses TRBV2 with TRBJ2-2; no definite D call. Sequenced: naive CD4+ T cells from PBMCs. Stated subset: naive CD4+ T cells isolated by negative enrichment. This CDR3 reads CASRDGGELFF. For the CDR3, the DNA is TGTGCCAGCAGGGACGGAGGGGAGCTGTTTTTT.